This TCR beta chain was sequenced in a study of blood T cell repertoires in COVID-19. At the level of the study: The analysed material was cDNA or gDNA that came from T cells, B-cell-depleted T cells, or PBMCs.

This CDR3 region has 14 residues. CDR1 and CDR2 (germline): LNHDA, SQIVND (reference sequence). V was clipped by 6 bases and J by 1 base; unmatched bases: 5. This clone was detected only once. In the original analysis: For nucleated cells, counts were estimated from reference gene primer amplification. The method was immunoSEQ multiplex PCR; TCRdb's version includes in-frame clones alone and lacks a portion of them. V and J calls and clone size are copied from that table; D and trimming were computed from the DNA. The table records fewer than 100,000 clones, roughly 83% of them present only once. The TCR comes from a human donor in a cohort sampled during active COVID-19. The V call is TRBV19, the J call TRBJ2-5; 7 nucleotides agree with TRBD1. The sample was peripheral blood. DNA for the CDR3: TGTGCCAGTAGGAAACGGACAGGCCAAGAGACCCAGTACTTC. Its translation: CASRKRTGQETQYF.